Shown below are 18 T cell receptor beta chains from a single sample sequenced in a study of T cell changes during pregnancy in multiple sclerosis. Method: immunoSEQ multiplex PCR; TCRdb's copy keeps in-frame clones and lacks some. This table has about 75,000 clones, 89% appearing once. The sample in question was peripheral blood, obtained in the first trimester of pregnancy. The receptor source for this set is a female donor in good health, enrolled as a control in a pregnancy study.

The chain couples TRBV19 to TRBJ1-2, with D perhaps TRBD1 (6 bases). Trimming took off 3 bases at V and 7 bases at J, with 18 bases between the two ends. CDR1 and CDR2 (germline): LNHDA, SQIVND (reference sequence). The CDR3 is made up of 15 amino acids. CDR3 nucleotides: TGTGCCAGTAGTATTTCCGGACAGAGGTTGGGTGGCTACACCTTC. Translation gives CASSISGQRLGGYTF.

The V and J genes are TRBV7-8 and TRBJ2-7, with 10 bases matching TRBD1. This CDR3 region has 14 residues. CDR1 and CDR2 (germline): SGHVS, FQNEAQ. V lost 6 bases to trimming and J lost 3 bases; unmatched junction nucleotides: 5. The CDR3 is CASSYGTGVYEQYF. Written as DNA, the CDR3 is TGTGCCAGCAGTTACGGGACAGGGGTCTACGAGCAGTACTTC. The complete variable domain, with remaining parts taken from reference TRBV7-8 and TRBJ2-7, reads GAGVSQSPRYKVAKRGQDVALRCDPISGHVSLFWYQQALGQGPEFLTYFQNEAQLDKSGLPSDRFFAERPEGSVSTLKIQRTQQEDSAVYLCASSYGTGVYEQYFGPGTRLTVT.

This rearrangement joins TRBV7-2 to TRBJ1-2, with D unclear. Germline loops: CDR1 SGHTA, CDR2 FQGNSA. Trimming pared 2 bases from V and 4 bases from J, leaving 11 bases between. The CDR3 sequence is 14 residues long. The CDR3 nucleotides read TGTGCCAGCAGCTTATCTTCCAGTCCCTATGGCTACACCTTC. Encoded protein: CASSLSSSPYGYTF.

V gene TRBV19 combines with J gene TRBJ1-2, with TRBD1 matching 11 bases. Trimming took 8 bases from V and 7 from J; bases not matched to a gene: 6. Looked up from germline, CDR1 is LNHDA and CDR2 is SQIVND (reference sequence). The CDR3 runs 13 residues. DNA of the CDR3: TGTGCCAGTCAGGACAGGGGGCCAGCTGGCTACACCTTC. Its translation: CASQDRGPAGYTF.

The J gene is TRBJ1-4, the V gene TRBV7-9, with no clear D. The CDR3 runs to 14 residues. Trimming took off 5 bases at V and 8 bases at J, with 15 bases between the two ends. Looked up from germline, CDR1 is SEHNR and CDR2 is FQNEAQ (reference sequence). This CDR3 reads CASSPGRAGEKLFF. CDR3 nucleotides: TGTGCCAGCAGCCCTGGGAGGGCGGGCGAAAAACTGTTTTTT.

The genes are TRBV25-1 and TRBJ2-7; maybe TRBD2 (5 bases). Germline CDR1 reads MGHDK; CDR2 reads SYGVNS. The ends were cut back, 5 bases at V and 2 bases at J, with 10 bases in the middle. This CDR3 region has 13 residues. The CDR3, as DNA: TGTGCCAGCAGTCCAGCGGAACCCTACGAGCAGTACTTC. Its translation is CASSPAEPYEQYF.

This rearrangement joins TRBV15 to TRBJ2-3, with TRBD2 matching 7 bases. Germline CDR1 is LNHNV and CDR2 is YYDKDF (reference sequence). The CDR3 has 16 residues. After removal of 0 bases from V and 4 bases from J, the junction contained 7 bases not matched to a gene. CDR3 DNA: TGTGCCACCAGCAGAGATCTCGCTAGCGGCGCAGATACGCAGTATTTT. Translated: CATSRDLASGADTQYF.

V and J are TRBV4-3 and TRBJ2-1; 12 bases map to TRBD2. CDR1 is LGHNA, CDR2 YSLEER, per germline. The CDR3 consists of 16 residues. The V and J ends lost 3 bases and 7 bases, in that order; junction bases with no gene match: 7. As DNA, the CDR3 is TGCGCCAGCAGCCACCAGCTAGCGGGAGGGGGAAATGAGCAGTTCTTC. This encodes CASSHQLAGGGNEQFF.

The chain joins TRBV27 to TRBJ2-1, with D possibly matching TRBD2 (5 bases). The V end was cut by 0 bases, the J end by 10 bases, with 16 bases between. This CDR3 region has 15 residues. CDR1 and CDR2 (germline): MNHEY, SMNVEV (reference sequence). DNA of the CDR3: TGTGCCAGCAGTTTATCGAGGTCGAGGGTGGGGGAGCAGTTCTTC. Residues: CASSLSRSRVGEQFF.

This clone appeared a few times. The V call is TRBV19, the J call TRBJ1-6; possibly TRBD1 for D (6 bases). CDR1 and CDR2 from the germline V gene are LNHDA and SQIVND (reference sequence). The length of the CDR3 is 15 residues. The V and J ends lost 1 base and 8 bases respectively, with 12 bases between them. CDR3 amino acids: CASSIGDRTHSPLHF. CDR3 DNA: TGTGCCAGTAGTATAGGAGACAGGACGCATTCACCCCTCCACTTT. Full variable domain (missing parts from reference TRBV19 and TRBJ1-6): DGGITQSPKYLFRKEGQNVTLSCEQNLNHDAMYWYRQDPGQGLRLIYYSQIVNDFQKGDIAEGYSVSREKKESFPLTVTSAQKNPTAFYLCASSIGDRTHSPLHFGNGTRLTVT.

The chain is built from TRBV5-4 and TRBJ1-2; unclear D gene. The V end lost 0 bases, the J end lost 0 bases, and 9 bases lay between the germline ends. The germline CDR1 and CDR2 sequences are SGHNT and YYREEE (reference sequence). CDR3 size: 15 residues. The CDR3 region is CASSLDGRPNYGYTF. The DNA of the CDR3 is TGTGCCAGCAGCTTGGATGGCCGCCCTAACTATGGCTACACCTTC.

This rearrangement joins TRBV4-3 to TRBJ2-7, with 9 bases fitting TRBD2. The germline gives CDR1 LGHNA, CDR2 YSLEER. This CDR3 comprises 17 residues. The ends lost 5 bases at V and 2 bases at J; junction bases unmatched: 13. The CDR3 nucleotides are TGCGCCAGCAGCTTCCAAGTTAGCGGGAGCGCAGCCTACGAGCAGTACTTC. Protein sequence: CASSFQVSGSAAYEQYF.

The V call is TRBV4-1, the J call TRBJ1-4; 8 bases agree with TRBD1. This CDR3 comprises 15 residues. The germline V gene has CDR1 MGHRA and CDR2 YSYEKL. After removal of 0 bases from V and 6 bases from J, the junction contained 3 bases not matched to a gene. This CDR3 reads CASSQDSGGDEKLFF. The CDR3 bases are TGCGCCAGCAGCCAAGATTCAGGGGGCGATGAAAAACTGTTTTTT.

This clone was counted many times. The gene calls are TRBV25-1 and TRBJ1-2; no definite D call. V was shortened by 1 base and J by 0 bases, with 9 bases between the two germline ends. Germline V gene lookup returns CDR1 MGHDK and CDR2 SYGVNS. The CDR3 has 15 amino acids. Written as DNA, the CDR3 is TGTGCCAGCAGTGAATTTTGGGCGACTAACTATGGCTACACCTTC. Translation: CASSEFWATNYGYTF.

This rearrangement joins TRBV28 to TRBJ1-2; 8 bases map to TRBD1. The CDR3 is 13 amino acids. V shed 6 bases, J shed 4 bases, and the junction held 4 bases outside the gene matches. The germline V gene encodes CDR1 MDHEN and CDR2 SYDVKM. The CDR3 DNA reads as TGTGCCAGCAGGACTACAGGGGGCTATGGCTACACCTTC. Residues: CASRTTGGYGYTF.

The J gene is TRBJ1-1, the V gene TRBV6-1; no reliable D call. This CDR3 has 10 residues. Trimming took off 8 bases at V and 6 bases at J, with 7 bases between the two ends. Germline V gives CDR1 MNHNS, CDR2 SASEGT. This CDR3 is CASHRSEAFF. CDR3 DNA sequence: TGTGCCAGCCACCGGTCTGAAGCTTTCTTT.

This clone has only a few counts. The chain has TRBV5-1 and TRBJ2-5, with D perhaps matching TRBD2 (6 bases). CDR3 size: 14 residues. From germline, CDR1 is SGHRS and CDR2 YFSETQ. V dropped 7 bases and J dropped 5 bases, with 18 bases sitting between them. CDR3 in DNA: TGCGCCAGCCACGGGACCCCGGGGGTGGAGACCCAGTACTTC. Residues: CASHGTPGVETQYF.

This sequence joins TRBV27 and TRBJ1-5, with 7 bases matching TRBD1. The CDR3 length is 14 residues. The V gene end was trimmed by 6 bases and the J gene end by 4 bases; junction bases not matched to a gene: 6. The germline V gene has CDR1 MNHEY and CDR2 SMNVEV (reference sequence). CDR3 sequence (DNA): TGTGCCAGCAGCAACAGGGACAGTAATCAGCCCCAGCATTTT. The encoded protein is CASSNRDSNQPQHF.